This T cell receptor (beta chain) was documented in a study of cytomegalovirus exposure and HLA in healthy donors. A note on this clone: Antigen: not known.

General study results and limits: Confirmation was obtained in vitro that a few CMV-associated chains are specific for CMV antigens.

The protocol was immunoSEQ multiplex PCR, while the TCRdb copy is restricted to in-frame clones and leaves out a portion. Here the sample spans 250,000 to 350,000 clones, roughly 88% being singletons. The CDR3 totals 13 residues. V was cut by 5 bases and J by 0 bases, with 7 bases left in between. Germline V gene data show CDR1 as SGHNT and CDR2 as YENEEA. The donors were part of the 120-subject validation cohort, which stood apart from the approximately 700-subject first cohort. V gene TRBV11-3 combines with J gene TRBJ1-1; D uncertain. Sequences were obtained from PBMCs. This sequence originates from a woman younger than 35 in good health and CMV-seronegative. The CDR3 DNA is TGTGCCAGCAGCGCTTCTATGAACACTGAAGCTTTCTTT. Translation: CASSASMNTEAFF.